One sample yielded the 13 T cell receptor beta chains listed below, sequenced in a study of shared clonotypes between healthy human individuals. Data came from immunoSEQ multiplex PCR; TCRdb stores just in-frame clones and leaves some out. The repertoire consists of 2,500,000 or so clones, with more than 90% occurring once and the leading ten covering 0.14%. Sequencing used naive CD4+ T cells sorted from blood. As for subset: CD45RA+ positively selected. The receptors originated from a man aged 18 to 30 in good health.

This clone is a singleton in its sample. The genes are TRBV10-3 and TRBJ1-5; tentative D call: TRBD1 (5 bases). From germline, CDR1 is ENHRY and CDR2 SYGVKD. This CDR3 contains 13 residues. V gave up 10 bases and J gave up 2 bases, with 12 bases separating them. The CDR3 here is CATCGGGNQPQHF. For the CDR3, the DNA is TGTGCCACCTGCGGGGGAGGCAATCAGCCCCAGCATTTT.

The chain employs TRBV5-6 and TRBJ2-5; perhaps TRBD1 as D (5 bases). The CDR3 extends over 14 amino acids. The germline V gene has CDR1 SGHDT and CDR2 YYEEEE. V shed 0 bases and J shed 4 bases, with 10 bases lying between them. The CDR3 loop reads CASSLEAGSETQYF. The CDR3 DNA reads as TGTGCCAGCAGCTTGGAAGCAGGGTCAGAGACCCAGTACTTC. Full variable domain (missing parts from reference TRBV5-6 and TRBJ2-5): DAGVTQSPTHLIKTRGQQVTLRCSPKSGHDTVSWYQQALGQGPQFIFQYYEEEERQRGNFPDRFSGHQFPNYSSELNVNALLLGDSALYLCASSLEAGSETQYFGPGTRLLVL.

This chain uses TRBV2 with TRBJ1-2, with D unresolved. Trimming took 6 bases from V and 8 from J, leaving 13 bases between them. CDR1 SNHLY and CDR2 FYNNEI come from the germline V gene. This CDR3 comprises 12 residues. The CDR3 protein is CASRANSGGYTF. CDR3 in DNA: TGTGCCAGCAGAGCAAACAGTGGAGGCTACACCTTC.

The chain is built from TRBV6-6 and TRBJ1-1; D is possibly TRBD1 (6 bases). Germline V gene data show CDR1 as MNHNY and CDR2 as SVGAGI (reference sequence). V was clipped by 2 bases and J by 10 bases, with 14 bases between them. The CDR3 totals 13 residues. In DNA, the CDR3 is TGTGCCAGCAGTTACACGTTACAGGGTATAGCTTTCTTT. This encodes CASSYTLQGIAFF.

This chain joins TRBV19 and TRBJ2-2; 10 bases fit TRBD2. The CDR3 spans 13 residues. V gave up 7 bases and J gave up 6 bases; unmatched junction bases: 2. Per the germline V gene, CDR1 is LNHDA and CDR2 is SQIVND (reference sequence). The CDR3 sequence is CASTSGRAGELFF. Here the CDR3 DNA reads TGTGCCAGTACTAGCGGGAGAGCCGGGGAGCTGTTTTTT.

The rearrangement joins TRBV27 to TRBJ1-1; 8 positions agree with TRBD1. CDR1 is MNHEY, CDR2 SMNVEV, per germline (reference sequence). V gave up 3 bases and J gave up 4 bases; unmatched junction bases: 10. This CDR3 is 16 amino acids long. CDR3 region: CASSFRQGRGSTEAFF. The DNA for the CDR3 is TGTGCCAGCAGTTTCCGACAGGGGCGGGGAAGCACTGAAGCTTTCTTT.

V gene TRBV5-1 combines with J gene TRBJ2-3; the match to TRBD2 covers 11 bases. Germline values: CDR1 SGHRS, CDR2 YFSETQ. V shed 6 bases and J 8 bases; nucleotides not matched to a gene: 14. This CDR3 contains 16 residues. The CDR3 DNA sequence: TGCGCCAGCAATTCAATAGCGGGGGGGCCATTAGGTACGCAGTATTTT. This codes for CASNSIAGGPLGTQYF.

The CDR3 is CASSPRQGTDTQYF. Written as DNA, the CDR3 is TGTGCCAGCAGCCCCCGACAGGGGACAGATACGCAGTATTTT. The chain is built from TRBV9 and TRBJ2-3, with 8 bases that match TRBD1. This CDR3 is 14 amino acids long. J was trimmed by 3 bases and V by 4 bases; bases with no gene match: 4. Germline CDR1 and CDR2: SGDLS and YYNGEE. Full variable domain (rest looked up from reference TRBV9 and TRBJ2-3): DSGVTQTPKHLITATGQRVTLRCSPRSGDLSVYWYQQSLDQGLQFLIQYYNGEERAKGNILERFSAQQFPDLHSELNLSSLELGDSALYFCASSPRQGTDTQYFGPGTRLTVL.

V gene TRBV11-3 combines with J gene TRBJ2-3, with TRBD2 identical over 9 bases. Trimming took 1 base from V and 6 from J; bases not matched to a gene: 11. CDR1 is SGHNT and CDR2 is YENEEA in the germline V gene. This CDR3 spans 17 amino acids. CDR3 protein: CASSLGRWREGRDTQYF. The CDR3 nucleotides are TGTGCCAGCAGCTTAGGAAGGTGGCGGGAGGGCCGGGATACGCAGTATTTT. The variable domain in full, completed from reference TRBV11-3 and TRBJ2-3, reads EAGVVQSPRYKIIEKKQPVAFWCNPISGHNTLYWYLQNLGQGPELLIRYENEEAVDDSQLPKDRFSAERLKGVDSTLKIQPAELGDSAVYLCASSLGRWREGRDTQYFGPGTRLTVL.

The genes are TRBV7-2 and TRBJ1-1; no firm D call. CDR3 length equals 13 residues. Germline CDR1 reads SGHTA; CDR2 reads FQGNSA. Trimming took 1 base from V and 6 from J, leaving 9 bases between them. CDR3 in DNA: TGTGCCAGCAGCTTAGGGGTACGCGCTGAAGCTTTCTTT. It yields the protein CASSLGVRAEAFF. The variable domain in full, with the rest retrieved from reference TRBV7-2 and TRBJ1-1, is GAGVSQSPSNKVTEKGKDVELRCDPISGHTALYWYRQSLGQGLEFLIYFQGNSAPDKSGLPSDRFSAERTGGSVSTLTIQRTQQEDSAVYLCASSLGVRAEAFFGQGTRLTVV.

This clone appeared once. J is TRBJ1-3 and V is TRBV9; D is uncertain. Germline CDR1 SGDLS, CDR2 YYNGEE. This CDR3 spans 15 amino acids. Trimming left V 3 bases short and J 1 base short, with 11 bases between. CDR3 DNA: TGTGCCAGCAGCGCTCACCAGTTATCTGGAAACACCATATATTTT. As protein: CASSAHQLSGNTIYF.

This chain uses TRBV9 with TRBJ2-7; 9 nucleotides line up with TRBD2. The germline V gene encodes CDR1 SGDLS and CDR2 YYNGEE. The CDR3 runs 14 residues. The trim removed 3 bases at V and 9 bases at J, leaving 10 bases unmatched. CDR3 protein: CASSERGTSKVQYF. DNA of the CDR3: TGTGCCAGCAGCGAGAGGGGGACTAGCAAAGTGCAGTACTTC.

The DNA for the CDR3 is TGTGCCAGCAGTATTGACAGGGTTACTGAAAAACTGTTTTTT. Translated, it gives CASSIDRVTEKLFF. The rearrangement links TRBV2 to TRBJ1-4; TRBD1 agrees at 7 bases. CDR3 length: 14 amino acids. V trimming: 5 bases; J trimming: 7 bases; junction bases outside the gene matches: 7. Germline V gives CDR1 SNHLY, CDR2 FYNNEI.